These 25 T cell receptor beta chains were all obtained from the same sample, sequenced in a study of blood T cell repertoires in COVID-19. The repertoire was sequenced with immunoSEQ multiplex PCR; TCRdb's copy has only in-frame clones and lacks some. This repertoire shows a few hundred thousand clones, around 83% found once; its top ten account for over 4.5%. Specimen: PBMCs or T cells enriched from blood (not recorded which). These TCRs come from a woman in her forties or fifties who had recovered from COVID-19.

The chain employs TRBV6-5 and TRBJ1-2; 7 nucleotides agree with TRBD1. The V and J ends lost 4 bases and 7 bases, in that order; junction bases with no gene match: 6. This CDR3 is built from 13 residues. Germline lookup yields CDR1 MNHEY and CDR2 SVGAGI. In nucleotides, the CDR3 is TGTGCCAGCAGTTTCCTGCAGGGGGGTGGCTACACCTTC. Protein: CASSFLQGGGYTF.

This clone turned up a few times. The CDR3 coding sequence is TGTGCCAGCAGCCAAACAGGGGGGTGGAACACTGAAGCTTTCTTT. As protein: CASSQTGGWNTEAFF. The chain employs TRBV4-2 and TRBJ1-1, with 8 bases aligning to TRBD1. The CDR3 spans 15 residues. With 2 bases clipped from V and 1 base from J, the junction kept 3 bases outside the gene matches. Germline V gene lookup returns CDR1 LGHNA and CDR2 YNFKEQ.

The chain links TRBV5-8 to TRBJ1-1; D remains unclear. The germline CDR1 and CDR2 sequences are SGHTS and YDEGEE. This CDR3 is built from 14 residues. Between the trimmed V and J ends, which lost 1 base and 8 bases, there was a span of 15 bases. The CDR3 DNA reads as TGTGCCAGCAGCTTGAAACCATCGAGGCAAGAAGCTTTCTTT. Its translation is CASSLKPSRQEAFF. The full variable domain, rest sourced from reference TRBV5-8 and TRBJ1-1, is EAGVTQSPTHLIKTRGQQATLRCSPISGHTSVYWYQQALGLGLQFLLWYDEGEERNRGNFPPRFSGRQFPNYSSELNVNALELEDSALYLCASSLKPSRQEAFFGQGTRLTVV.

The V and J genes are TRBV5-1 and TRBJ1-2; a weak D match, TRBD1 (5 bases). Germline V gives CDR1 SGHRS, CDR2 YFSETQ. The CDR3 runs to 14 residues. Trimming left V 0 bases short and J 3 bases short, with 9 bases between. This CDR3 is CASSLGTRDYGYTF. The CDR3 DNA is TGCGCCAGCAGCTTGGGGACACGGGACTATGGCTACACCTTC.

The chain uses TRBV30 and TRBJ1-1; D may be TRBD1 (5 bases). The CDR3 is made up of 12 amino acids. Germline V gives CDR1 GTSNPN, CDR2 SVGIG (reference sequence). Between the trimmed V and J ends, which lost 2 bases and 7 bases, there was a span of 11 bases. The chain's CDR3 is CAWSWGGGEAFF. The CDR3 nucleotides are TGTGCCTGGAGTTGGGGGGGAGGTGAAGCTTTCTTT.

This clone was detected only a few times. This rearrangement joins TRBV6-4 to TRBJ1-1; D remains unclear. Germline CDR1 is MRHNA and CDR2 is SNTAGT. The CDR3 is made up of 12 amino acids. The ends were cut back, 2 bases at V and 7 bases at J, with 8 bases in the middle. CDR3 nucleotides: TGTGCCAGCAGTGACAAGCGGGGTGAAGCTTTCTTT. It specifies CASSDKRGEAFF.

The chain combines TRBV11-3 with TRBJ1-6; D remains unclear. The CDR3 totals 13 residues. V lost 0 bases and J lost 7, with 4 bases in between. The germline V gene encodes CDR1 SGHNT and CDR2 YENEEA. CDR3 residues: CASSLDGNSPLHF. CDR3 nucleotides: TGTGCCAGCAGCTTAGACGGGAATTCACCCCTCCACTTT.

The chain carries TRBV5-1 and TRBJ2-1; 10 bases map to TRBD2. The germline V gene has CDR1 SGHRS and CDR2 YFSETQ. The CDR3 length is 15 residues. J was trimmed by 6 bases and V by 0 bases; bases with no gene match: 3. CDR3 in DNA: TGCGCCAGCAGCTTGGTTACTAGCGGGGCCAATGAGCAGTTCTTC. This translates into CASSLVTSGANEQFF.

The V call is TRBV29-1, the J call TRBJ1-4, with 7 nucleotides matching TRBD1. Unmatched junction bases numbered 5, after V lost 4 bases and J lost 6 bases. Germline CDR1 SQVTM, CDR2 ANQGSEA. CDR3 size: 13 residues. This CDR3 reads CSVGFQGDEKLFF. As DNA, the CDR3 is TGCAGCGTTGGATTCCAGGGGGATGAAAAACTGTTTTTT.

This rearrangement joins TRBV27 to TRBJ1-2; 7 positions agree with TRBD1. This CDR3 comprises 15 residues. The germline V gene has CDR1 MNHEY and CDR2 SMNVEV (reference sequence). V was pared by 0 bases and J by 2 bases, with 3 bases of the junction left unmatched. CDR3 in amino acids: CASSLSGGQNYGYTF. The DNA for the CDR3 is TGTGCCAGCAGTTTATCGGGGGGACAGAACTATGGCTACACCTTC.

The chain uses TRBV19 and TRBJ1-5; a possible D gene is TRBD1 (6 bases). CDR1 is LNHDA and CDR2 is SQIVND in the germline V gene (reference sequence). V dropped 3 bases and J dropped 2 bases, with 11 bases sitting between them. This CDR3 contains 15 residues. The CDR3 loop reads CASSIQSGGNQPQHF. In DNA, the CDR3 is TGTGCCAGTAGTATCCAATCAGGGGGCAATCAGCCCCAGCATTTT.

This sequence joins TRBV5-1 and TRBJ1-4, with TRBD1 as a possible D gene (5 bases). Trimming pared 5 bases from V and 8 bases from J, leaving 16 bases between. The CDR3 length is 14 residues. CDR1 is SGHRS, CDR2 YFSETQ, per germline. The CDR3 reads CASRIAPGREKLFF. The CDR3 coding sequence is TGCGCCAGCAGGATTGCGCCAGGGAGGGAAAAACTGTTTTTT.

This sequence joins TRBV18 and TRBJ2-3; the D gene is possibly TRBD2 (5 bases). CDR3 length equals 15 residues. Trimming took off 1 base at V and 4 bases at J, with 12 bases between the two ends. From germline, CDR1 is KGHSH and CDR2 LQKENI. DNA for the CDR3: TGTGCCAGCTCACCACAGGTCCCGCGGGCAGATACGCAGTATTTT. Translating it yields CASSPQVPRADTQYF.

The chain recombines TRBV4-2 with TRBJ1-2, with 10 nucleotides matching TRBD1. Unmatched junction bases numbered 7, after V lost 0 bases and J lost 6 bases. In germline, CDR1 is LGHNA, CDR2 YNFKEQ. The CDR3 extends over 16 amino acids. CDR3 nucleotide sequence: TGTGCCAGCAGCCAAGAACCACGGACAGGGGGACATGGCTACACCTTC. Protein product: CASSQEPRTGGHGYTF.

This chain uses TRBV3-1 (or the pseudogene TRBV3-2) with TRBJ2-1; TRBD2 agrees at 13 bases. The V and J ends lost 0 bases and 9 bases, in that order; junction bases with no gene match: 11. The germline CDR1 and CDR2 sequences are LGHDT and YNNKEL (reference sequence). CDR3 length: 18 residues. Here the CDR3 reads CASSQDRGGLAGATEQFF. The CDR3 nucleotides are TGTGCCAGCAGCCAAGATCGGGGAGGACTAGCGGGAGCGACTGAGCAGTTCTTC.

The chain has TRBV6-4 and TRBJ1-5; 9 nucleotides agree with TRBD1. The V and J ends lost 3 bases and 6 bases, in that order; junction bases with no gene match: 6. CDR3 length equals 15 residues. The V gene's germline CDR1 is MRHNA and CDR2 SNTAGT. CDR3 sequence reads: CASSEGTGSGQPQHF. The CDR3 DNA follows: TGTGCCAGCAGTGAGGGGACAGGGAGCGGTCAGCCCCAGCATTTT.

The CDR3 DNA reads as TGTGCCAGCAGCTTAGGACTAGCGGGGGGCCCAAGGAACACCGGGGAGCTGTTTTTT. Translation gives CASSLGLAGGPRNTGELFF. The V call is TRBV7-9, the J call TRBJ2-2; 13 bases map to TRBD2. CDR3 length: 19 amino acids. The V and J ends lost 1 base and 1 base, in that order; junction bases with no gene match: 6. Germline CDR1 reads SEHNR; CDR2 reads FQNEAQ (reference sequence).

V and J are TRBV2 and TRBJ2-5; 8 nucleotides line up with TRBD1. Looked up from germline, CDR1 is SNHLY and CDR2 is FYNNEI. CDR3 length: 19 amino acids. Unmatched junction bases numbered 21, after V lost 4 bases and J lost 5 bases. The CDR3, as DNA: TGTGCCAGCAGTGGAATTAATTGGACAGGGCTATTGGGAAAGGAGACCCAGTACTTC. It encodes CASSGINWTGLLGKETQYF.

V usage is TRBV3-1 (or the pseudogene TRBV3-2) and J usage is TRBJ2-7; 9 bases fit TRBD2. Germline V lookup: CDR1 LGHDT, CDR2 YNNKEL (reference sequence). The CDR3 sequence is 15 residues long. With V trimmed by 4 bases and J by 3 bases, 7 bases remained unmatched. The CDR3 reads CASSLASGKYYEQYF. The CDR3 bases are TGTGCCAGCAGCCTTGCTAGCGGGAAATACTACGAGCAGTACTTC.

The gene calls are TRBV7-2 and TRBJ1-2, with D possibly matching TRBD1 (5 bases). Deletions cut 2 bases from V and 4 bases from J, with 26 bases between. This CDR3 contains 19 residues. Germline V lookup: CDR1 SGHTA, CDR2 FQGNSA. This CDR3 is CASSLRLGTGGLGGYGYTF. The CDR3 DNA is TGTGCCAGCAGCTTACGACTTGGGACGGGAGGATTGGGAGGCTATGGCTACACCTTC.

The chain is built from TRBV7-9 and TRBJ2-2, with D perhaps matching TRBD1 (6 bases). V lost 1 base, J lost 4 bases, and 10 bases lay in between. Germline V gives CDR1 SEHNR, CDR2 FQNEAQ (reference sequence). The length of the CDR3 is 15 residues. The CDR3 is CASSLDRVRTGELFF. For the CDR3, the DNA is TGTGCCAGCAGCTTAGACAGGGTGCGCACCGGGGAGCTGTTTTTT.

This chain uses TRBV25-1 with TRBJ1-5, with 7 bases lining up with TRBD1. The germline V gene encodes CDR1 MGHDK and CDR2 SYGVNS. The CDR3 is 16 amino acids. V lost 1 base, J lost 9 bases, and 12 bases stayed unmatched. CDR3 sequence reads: CASSELSGTEDGPQHF. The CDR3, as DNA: TGTGCCAGCAGTGAATTGAGTGGGACAGAGGATGGGCCCCAGCATTTT.

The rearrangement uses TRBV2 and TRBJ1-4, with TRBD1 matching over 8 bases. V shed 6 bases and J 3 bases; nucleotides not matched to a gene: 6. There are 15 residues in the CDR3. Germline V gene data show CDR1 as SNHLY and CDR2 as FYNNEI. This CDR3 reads CASSTDRGANEKLFF. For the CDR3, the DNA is TGTGCCAGCAGCACCGACAGGGGAGCTAATGAAAAACTGTTTTTT.

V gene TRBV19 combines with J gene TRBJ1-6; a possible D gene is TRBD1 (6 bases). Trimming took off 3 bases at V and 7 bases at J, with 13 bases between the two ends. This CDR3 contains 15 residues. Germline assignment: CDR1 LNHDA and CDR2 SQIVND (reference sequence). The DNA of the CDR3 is TGTGCCAGTAGTATGGGGGACACCCCAAATTCACCCCTCCACTTT. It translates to CASSMGDTPNSPLHF.

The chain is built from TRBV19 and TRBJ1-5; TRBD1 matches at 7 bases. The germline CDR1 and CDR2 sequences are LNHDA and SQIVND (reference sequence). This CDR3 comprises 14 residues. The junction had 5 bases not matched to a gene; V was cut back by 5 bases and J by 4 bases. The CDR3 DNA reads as TGTGCCAGTAGTTATGGGACAGCAAATCAGCCCCAGCATTTT. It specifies CASSYGTANQPQHF.